The next 10 T cell receptor beta chains were all read from a single sample in a study of blood T cell repertoires in COVID-19. Produced via immunoSEQ multiplex PCR; TCRdb's table is partial and in-frame only. The sample records 120,000 or so clones, around 90% being singletons. Sequenced material: peripheral blood. The receptor set was obtained from a man aged 50 to 60 with active COVID-19.

The sample holds a few counts of this clone. V and J are TRBV6-5 and TRBJ1-2; tentative D call: TRBD1 (5 bases). From germline, CDR1 is MNHEY and CDR2 SVGAGI. There are 15 residues in the CDR3. Trimming stripped 6 bases from V and 0 bases from J, with 14 bases between. The CDR3 DNA sequence: TGTGCCAGCAGGCCCGGACAATTAGCTAACTATGGCTACACCTTC. Its translation: CASRPGQLANYGYTF.

CDR3 sequence: CASSLGLFSGLAGATDTQYF. The CDR3, as DNA: TGTGCCAGCAGCTTAGGGTTATTTTCGGGACTAGCGGGGGCCACAGATACGCAGTATTTT. The V gene is TRBV7-8, the J gene TRBJ2-3; 14 bases are shared with TRBD2. The CDR3 runs to 20 residues. Germline lookup yields CDR1 SGHVS and CDR2 FQNEAQ. V gave up 1 base and J gave up 2 bases; unmatched junction bases: 11.

The count of this clone is one. The chain carries TRBV19 and TRBJ1-3; no reliable D call. Germline V lookup: CDR1 LNHDA, CDR2 SQIVND (reference sequence). The CDR3 has 14 residues. With 4 bases removed from V and 0 bases from J, the gap between germline ends came to 7 bases. CDR3: CASSTISSGNTIYF. Here the CDR3 DNA reads TGTGCCAGTAGTACAATCAGCTCTGGAAACACCATATATTTT.

This rearrangement joins TRBV5-1 to TRBJ2-5, with 7 bases aligning to TRBD1. J was trimmed by 3 bases and V by 4 bases; bases with no gene match: 6. Germline CDR1 SGHRS, CDR2 YFSETQ. The CDR3 extends over 14 amino acids. Here the CDR3 DNA reads TGCGCCAGCAGCCAGGGGACAGCTGAAGAGACCCAGTACTTC. This encodes CASSQGTAEETQYF.

The chain employs TRBV4-1 and TRBJ2-7; the match to TRBD2 covers 13 bases. Germline CDR1 MGHRA, CDR2 YSYEKL. V shed 4 bases, J shed 2 bases, and the junction held 5 bases outside the gene matches. This CDR3 has 16 residues. CDR3 sequence (DNA): TGCGCCAGCAGCCGGTCGACTAGCGGGGGGACCTACGAGCAGTACTTC. Encoded protein: CASSRSTSGGTYEQYF.

The rearrangement links TRBV5-8 to TRBJ1-5, with TRBD1 identical over 7 bases. Germline CDR1 and CDR2: SGHTS and YDEGEE. The CDR3 contains 16 residues. The J segment lost 7 bases and the V segment lost 4 bases, leaving 14 bases of the junction unmatched. The DNA for the CDR3 is TGTGCCAGCAGCCCAGGACAGGTAAAACGCGGACAGCCCCAGCATTTT. Translation: CASSPGQVKRGQPQHF.

The chain employs TRBV7-7 and TRBJ2-7; 9 bases map to TRBD1. The V gene's germline CDR1 is SSHAT and CDR2 FNYEAQ (reference sequence). The V gene end was trimmed by 5 bases and the J gene end by 7 bases; junction bases not matched to a gene: 9. The CDR3 length is 14 residues. The CDR3 region is CASSRGQGSGEQYF. The CDR3 coding sequence is TGTGCCAGCAGCAGGGGACAGGGAAGTGGAGAGCAGTACTTC.

As DNA, the CDR3 is TGTGCCTGGAGCGGGGACACCGGCCAGAGGGCGCAGTATTTT. Its protein product is CAWSGDTGQRAQYF. This chain joins TRBV30 and TRBJ2-3; D possibly corresponds to TRBD1 (6 bases). The CDR3 spans 14 residues. The germline V and J ends were trimmed by 3 bases and 10 bases, with 20 bases remaining between them. The germline V gene has CDR1 GTSNPN and CDR2 SVGIG (reference sequence).

V is TRBV4-1 and J is TRBJ1-5, with D unresolved. The CDR3 runs 17 residues. The germline V gene encodes CDR1 MGHRA and CDR2 YSYEKL. The V end was cut by 0 bases, the J end by 5 bases, with 17 bases between. CDR3 sequence (DNA): TGCGCCAGCAGCCAAGATTTGACCGGAGGACCCTATCAGCCCCAGCATTTT. It translates to CASSQDLTGGPYQPQHF.

The chain couples TRBV2 to TRBJ2-1, with 10 bases fitting TRBD2. The CDR3 loop spans 17 amino acids. V was clipped by 5 bases and J by 0 bases; unmatched bases: 7. Looked up from germline, CDR1 is SNHLY and CDR2 is FYNNEI. Written as DNA, the CDR3 is TGTGCCAGCAGTTGGCTAGCGGGGGACCCCTCCTACAATGAGCAGTTCTTC. Translating it yields CASSWLAGDPSYNEQFF. The entire variable domain, with the rest obtained from reference TRBV2 and TRBJ2-1, is as follows: EPEVTQTPSHQVTQMGQEVILRCVPISNHLYFYWYRQILGQKVEFLVSFYNNEISEKSEIFDDQFSVERPDGSNFTLKIRSTKLEDSAMYFCASSWLAGDPSYNEQFFGPGTRLTVL.